The clone carrying this T cell receptor beta chain was counted at least ten times. Its antigen is undetermined. The sample belongs to a study of T cells after yellow fever vaccination. General study findings and limits: Once the booster was given, most primary-vaccination clones reappeared, at 95% to 97% for CD4 and roughly 90% for CD8. A weaker but faster secondary response was observed, peaking on day 5 versus 15.

Production of TCR cDNA was by 5'RACE template switching, which also added a universal primer site and UMIs. MiXCR was run by TCRdb on the 5' RACE reads, yielding one entry per CDR3 protein. Of 70,000 or so distinct CDR3 sequences listed, 4.5% to 7.5% are singletons. The receptor was isolated from a man aged 18 to 35 who received the YFV17D yellow fever vaccine. The sequences come from CD4+ T cells sorted from PBMCs, collected approximately 16 days after the first yellow fever vaccination.

The CDR3 sequence: CATSDLAKNIQYF. The CDR3 DNA sequence: TGTGCCACCTCGGACCTAGCCAAAAACATTCAGTACTTC. The chain couples TRBV12-3 or TRBV12-4 to TRBJ2-4; D remains ambiguous. V was clipped by 10 bases and J by 0 bases, with 10 bases between them. CDR3 length: 13 amino acids.